This T cell receptor (beta chain) was sequenced during a study of T cell responses to AZD1222 COVID-19 vaccine. Study-wide background: Pooled in the analysis were second doses at about 4 or about 12 weeks. Overall study findings and caveats: Spike was spanned by vaccine-associated CD4 TCRs, with dominance at 160-218 and 743-854. Donors in the cohort were predominantly white British and more often female, and clonal diversity was possibly underestimated. Reportedly, nearly half the spike-specific TCRs target unmutated variant regions.

Comments on this clone: The antigen is undetermined.

CDR1 and CDR2 from the germline V gene are SGHDT and YYEEEE. The V and J ends lost 2 bases and 0 bases respectively, with 12 bases between them. The CDR3 is made up of 16 amino acids. Produced via immunoSEQ multiplex PCR; TCRdb's table is partial and in-frame only. The sample contains 140,000 to 150,000 clones, 70% to 90% of which appear only once. This chain uses TRBV5-6 with TRBJ1-3, with D possibly being TRBD1 (5 bases). This receptor was obtained from an adult in good health. This sample comprised peripheral blood, obtained on day 0 of AZD1222 vaccination. CDR3 in amino acids: CASSLGARDSGNTIYF. As DNA, the CDR3 is TGTGCCAGCAGCTTAGGGGCCAGGGACTCTGGAAACACCATATATTTT.